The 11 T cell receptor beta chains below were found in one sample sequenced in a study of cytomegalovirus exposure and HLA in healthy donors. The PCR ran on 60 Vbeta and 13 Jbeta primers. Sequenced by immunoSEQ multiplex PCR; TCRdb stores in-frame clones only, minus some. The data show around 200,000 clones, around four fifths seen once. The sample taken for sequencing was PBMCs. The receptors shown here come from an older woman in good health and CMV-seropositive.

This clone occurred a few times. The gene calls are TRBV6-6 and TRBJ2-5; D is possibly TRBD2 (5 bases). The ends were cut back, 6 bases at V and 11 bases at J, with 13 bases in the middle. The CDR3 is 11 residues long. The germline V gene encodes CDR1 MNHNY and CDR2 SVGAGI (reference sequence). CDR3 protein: CASSHAGEQYF. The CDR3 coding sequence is TGTGCCAGCAGCCATGCTGGGGAGCAGTACTTC.

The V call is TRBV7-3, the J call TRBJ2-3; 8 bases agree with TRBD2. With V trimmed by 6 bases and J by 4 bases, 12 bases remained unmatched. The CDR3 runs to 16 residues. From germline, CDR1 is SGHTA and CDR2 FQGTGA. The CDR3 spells CASSRGGRGSADTQYF. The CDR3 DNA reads TGTGCCAGCAGTCGGGGGGGACGGGGCAGTGCAGATACGCAGTATTTT. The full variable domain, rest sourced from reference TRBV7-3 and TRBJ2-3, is GAGVSQTPSNKVTEKGKYVELRCDPISGHTALYWYRQSLGQGPEFLIYFQGTGAADDSGLPNDRFFAVRPEGSVSTLKIQRTERGDSAVYLCASSRGGRGSADTQYFGPGTRLTVL.

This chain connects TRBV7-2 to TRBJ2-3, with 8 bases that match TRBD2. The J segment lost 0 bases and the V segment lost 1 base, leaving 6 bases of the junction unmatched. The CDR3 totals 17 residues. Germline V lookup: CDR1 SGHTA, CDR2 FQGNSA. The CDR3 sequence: CASSLGGGFWSTDTQYF. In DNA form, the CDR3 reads TGTGCCAGCAGCTTAGGCGGGGGGTTTTGGAGCACAGATACGCAGTATTTT.

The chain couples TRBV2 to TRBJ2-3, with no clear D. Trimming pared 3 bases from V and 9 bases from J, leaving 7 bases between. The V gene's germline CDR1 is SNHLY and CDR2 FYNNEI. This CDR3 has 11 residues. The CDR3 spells CASSEVGTQYF. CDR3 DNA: TGTGCCAGCAGTGAGGTGGGCACGCAGTATTTT.

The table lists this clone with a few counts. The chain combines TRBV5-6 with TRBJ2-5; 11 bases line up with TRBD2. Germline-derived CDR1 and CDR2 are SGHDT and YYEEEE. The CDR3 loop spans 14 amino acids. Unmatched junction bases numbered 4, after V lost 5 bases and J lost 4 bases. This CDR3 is CASRMTSGAETQYF. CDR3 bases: TGTGCCAGCAGGATGACTAGCGGGGCAGAGACCCAGTACTTC.

The CDR3 DNA reads TGTGCCAGCAGTGGACTAGCGGCTAACACCGGGGAGCTGTTTTTT. Translated, it gives CASSGLAANTGELFF. V usage is TRBV6-5 and J usage is TRBJ2-2, with 10 positions matching TRBD2. Germline-derived CDR1 and CDR2 are MNHEY and SVGAGI. This CDR3 is 15 amino acids long. V lost 5 bases to trimming and J lost 2 bases; unmatched junction nucleotides: 2.

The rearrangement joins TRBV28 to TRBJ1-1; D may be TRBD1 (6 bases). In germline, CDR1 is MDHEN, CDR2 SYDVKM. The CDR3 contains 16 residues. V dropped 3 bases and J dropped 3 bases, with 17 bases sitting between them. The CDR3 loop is CASSFRLGQGYTEAFF. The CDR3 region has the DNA TGTGCCAGCAGTTTTAGGTTGGGACAAGGATACACTGAAGCTTTCTTT.

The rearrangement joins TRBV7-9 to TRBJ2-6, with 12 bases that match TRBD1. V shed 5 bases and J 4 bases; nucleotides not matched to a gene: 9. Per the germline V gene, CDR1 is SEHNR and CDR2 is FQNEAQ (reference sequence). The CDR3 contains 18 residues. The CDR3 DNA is TGTGCCAGCAGCCCACCGGGACAGGGGGCGTTAGGGGCCAACGTCCTGACTTTC. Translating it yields CASSPPGQGALGANVLTF.

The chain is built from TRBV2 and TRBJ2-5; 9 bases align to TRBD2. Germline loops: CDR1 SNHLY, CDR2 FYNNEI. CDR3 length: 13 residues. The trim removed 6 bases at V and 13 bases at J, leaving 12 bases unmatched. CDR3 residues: CASSEFAGGLGYF. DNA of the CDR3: TGTGCCAGCAGCGAATTCGCGGGGGGGCTCGGGTACTTC.

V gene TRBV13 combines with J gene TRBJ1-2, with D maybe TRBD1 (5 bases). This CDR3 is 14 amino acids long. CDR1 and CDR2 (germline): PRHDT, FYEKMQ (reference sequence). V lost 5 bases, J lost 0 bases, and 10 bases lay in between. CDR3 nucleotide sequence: TGTGCCAGCAGCGTTCGGACACCTAACTATGGCTACACCTTC. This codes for CASSVRTPNYGYTF. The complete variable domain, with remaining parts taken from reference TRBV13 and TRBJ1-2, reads AAGVIQSPRHLIKEKRETATLKCYPIPRHDTVYWYQQGPGQDPQFLISFYEKMQSDKGSIPDRFSAQQFSDYHSELNMSSLELGDSALYFCASSVRTPNYGYTFGSGTRLTVV.

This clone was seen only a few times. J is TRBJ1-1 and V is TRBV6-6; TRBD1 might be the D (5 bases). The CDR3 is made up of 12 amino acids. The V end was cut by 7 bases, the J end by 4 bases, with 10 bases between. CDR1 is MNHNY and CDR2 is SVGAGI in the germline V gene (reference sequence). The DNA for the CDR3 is TGTGCCAGCAACACCCAGGGCACTGAAGCTTTCTTT. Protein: CASNTQGTEAFF.